The T cell receptor (beta chain) described here comes from a study of blood T cells in healthy people across ages. Whole-study findings and limits: The study found more naive CD4+ cells and higher diversity in long-lived than aged donors.

A note on this clonotype: Its antigen remains unknown.

Then a second PCR, running roughly 7 to 11 cycles, was carried out with a sample-barcoded 5' primer and a J-beta primer mix. A template-switch adaptor containing 12 random nucleotides labeled each cDNA molecule. One entry per CDR3 protein, called by TCRdb with MiXCR from the 5' RACE reads. The sample includes about 1,500,000 distinct CDR3 sequences, about 40% of them seen just once. The sequenced material came from blood. The TCR was taken from a woman younger than 30 in good health.

The DNA of the CDR3 is TGTGCCAGCAGTGAATATAGGTCTGGACAGATTAGCTACGAGCAGTACTTC. The encoded protein is CASSEYRSGQISYEQYF. This chain joins TRBV25-1 and TRBJ2-4; possible D gene TRBD1, 6 bases. TRBJ2-7 matches the DNA end more closely, so the J call is doubtful. The germline V gene has CDR1 MGHDK and CDR2 SYGVNS. The CDR3 is made up of 17 amino acids.